The source of this T cell receptor beta chain is a study of blood T cell repertoires in COVID-19. The CDR3 consists of 13 residues. The germline V gene encodes CDR1 ENHRY and CDR2 SYGVKD. J gave up 5 bases and V 6 bases, and 5 bases lay outside the gene matches. A few counts support this clone. Sequenced by immunoSEQ multiplex PCR; TCRdb stores in-frame clones only, minus some. The sample has fewer than 350,000 clones; approximately 88% are singletons. This rearrangement joins TRBV10-3 to TRBJ1-2, with 8 bases fitting TRBD1. Sequencing was performed on peripheral blood. The clonotype was recovered from a woman aged 30 to 39 with COVID-19, enrolled during active disease. The CDR3 DNA is TGTGCCATCAGCGAGACAGGGGAGTATGGCTACACCTTC. Its translation: CAISETGEYGYTF.